Sequencing of this T cell receptor (beta chain) was carried out in a study of shared clonotypes between healthy human individuals. The study's findings and limits: Clonotype sharing across several donors was observed for 4.5% to 6.5% of naive CD4 clonotypes.

Positively selected for CCR7, the CD45RO-negative cells used as naive CD8 cells excluded terminally differentiated effector memory CD45RA+ cells. TCRdb's table, derived via immunoSEQ multiplex PCR, lists solely in-frame clones and lacks some. The data hold about 2 million clones, with around 96% observed a single time. For this clone: Antigen specificity is unknown.

From germline, CDR1 is SGHDT and CDR2 YYEEEE. V was clipped by 7 bases and J by 5 bases, with 12 bases between them. This CDR3 is 12 amino acids long. V usage is TRBV5-6 and J usage is TRBJ1-2; D not certain. Input material: naive CD8+ T cells sorted from blood. The sequence derives from a man between 18 and 35 years old in good health. CDR3 sequence reads: CASGGPDYGYTF. The CDR3 nucleotides read TGTGCCAGCGGAGGACCGGATTATGGCTACACCTTC.